These 29 T cell receptor beta chains were all obtained from the same sample, sequenced in a study of cytomegalovirus exposure and HLA in healthy donors. PCR employed 60 Vbeta and 13 Jbeta primers. Only in-frame clones appear in the TCRdb table, and some are missing; sequencing was by immunoSEQ multiplex PCR. The repertoire holds about 160,000 clones, with 70% to 90% as singletons. The specimen was PBMCs. All receptors derive from a woman aged 18-35 years in good health and CMV-seronegative.

The chain combines TRBV28 with TRBJ2-7; 8 positions agree with TRBD1. CDR3 size: 15 residues. V gave up 1 base and J gave up 5 bases; unmatched junction bases: 7. CDR1 is MDHEN and CDR2 is SYDVKM in the germline V gene. For the CDR3, the DNA is TGTGCCAGCAGTTTATCCCGGGACAGGTCCCACGAGCAGTACTTC. Amino acid sequence: CASSLSRDRSHEQYF.

The chain has TRBV9 and TRBJ2-1, with D unclear. V lost 0 bases and J lost 5, with 9 bases in between. This CDR3 is built from 14 residues. Germline-derived CDR1 and CDR2 are SGDLS and YYNGEE. The CDR3 nucleotides read TGTGCCAGCAGCGTAGGAACAGCTAACAATGAGCAGTTCTTC. Amino acid sequence: CASSVGTANNEQFF.

The chain combines TRBV28 with TRBJ2-5, with 7 bases identical to TRBD2. The CDR3 spans 13 residues. With V trimmed by 4 bases and J by 5 bases, 4 bases remained unmatched. Germline CDR1 is MDHEN and CDR2 is SYDVKM. CDR3 nucleotides: TGTGCCAGCAGTTGGGAGGGTAGGGAGACCCAGTACTTC. Translating it yields CASSWEGRETQYF.

The chain links TRBV30 to TRBJ2-2, with 9 bases fitting TRBD1. The CDR3 is made up of 11 amino acids. Germline V gene data show CDR1 as GTSNPN and CDR2 as SVGIG (reference sequence). In nucleotides, the CDR3 is TGTGGGACAGGGGTTGGTGGGGAGCTGTTTTTT. It yields the protein CGTGVGGELFF.

In nucleotides, the CDR3 is TGTGCCAGCTTAGCGGGGGGGTTTGACTATGGCTACACCTTC. Amino acid sequence: CASLAGGFDYGYTF. V usage is TRBV28 and J usage is TRBJ1-2, with D perhaps TRBD1 (5 bases). The V gene's germline CDR1 is MDHEN and CDR2 SYDVKM. The ends were cut back, 8 bases at V and 3 bases at J, with 16 bases in the middle. CDR3 length: 14 residues.

The chain joins TRBV7-9 to TRBJ2-5; TRBD2 matches at 11 bases. The CDR3 extends over 14 amino acids. Trimming took 5 bases from V and 3 from J; bases not matched to a gene: 2. CDR1 and CDR2 from the germline V gene are SEHNR and FQNEAQ (reference sequence). CDR3 nucleotide sequence: TGTGCCAGCAGCCCGACTAGCGGGGAAGAGACCCAGTACTTC. Translating gives CASSPTSGEETQYF.

Points on this clone: Without the conserved terminal phenylalanine or tryptophan, this CDR3 likely stems from a read error. The limits of the CDR3 on the DNA are not certain, so only TCRdb's listed CDR3 is given. V usage is TRBV23-1 and J usage is TRBJ1-6. TRBV23-1 is classed as an ORF, of uncertain function. The CDR3 spans 9 residues, counting both ends. The CDR3 sequence: CASSQSSRY.

The chain employs TRBV10-3 and TRBJ1-1, with D possibly matching TRBD1 (5 bases). The CDR3 has 15 amino acids. Germline CDR1 and CDR2: ENHRY and SYGVKD. The V end was cut by 0 bases, the J end by 5 bases, with 13 bases between. The CDR3 reads CAISESGVGNTEAFF. The CDR3 nucleotides are TGTGCCATCAGTGAGTCAGGGGTTGGTAATACTGAAGCTTTCTTT.

J is TRBJ2-5 and V is TRBV25-1, with 10 positions matching TRBD2. The assigned J gene may be wrong: the sequence end matches TRBJ2-7 better. Germline V CDR1 and CDR2: MGHDK, SYGVNS. The CDR3 length is 16 residues. This chain's CDR3 is CASSNLAGANTYEQYF. The DNA of the CDR3 is TGTGCCAGCAGTAATCTAGCGGGAGCCAATACCTACGAGCAGTACTTC.

The J gene is TRBJ2-2, the V gene TRBV19, with 7 positions matching TRBD2. The V gene end was trimmed by 1 base and the J gene end by 1 base; junction bases not matched to a gene: 0. The CDR3 totals 15 residues. Per the germline V gene, CDR1 is LNHDA and CDR2 is SQIVND (reference sequence). Here the CDR3 reads CASSIASGNTGELFF. CDR3 bases: TGTGCCAGTAGTATAGCTAGCGGGAACACCGGGGAGCTGTTTTTT.

The chain combines TRBV28 with TRBJ2-7; possible D gene TRBD2, 5 bases. Between the trimmed V and J ends, which lost 3 bases and 4 bases, there was a span of 28 bases. Germline CDR1 and CDR2: MDHEN and SYDVKM. The CDR3 contains 19 residues. The CDR3 is CASSFSSGEIEGNTYEQYF. CDR3 nucleotide sequence: TGTGCCAGCAGTTTTAGTTCTGGGGAAATAGAGGGAAACACATACGAGCAGTACTTC.

The chain joins TRBV2 to TRBJ2-3; D is possibly TRBD1 (5 bases). CDR3 length equals 13 residues. Trimming took 7 bases from V and 3 from J, leaving 11 bases between them. Germline CDR1 and CDR2: SNHLY and FYNNEI. CDR3 amino acids: CASNPTETDTQYF. DNA of the CDR3: TGTGCCAGCAATCCGACAGAGACAGATACGCAGTATTTT. The variable domain in full, with the rest retrieved from reference TRBV2 and TRBJ2-3, is EPEVTQTPSHQVTQMGQEVILRCVPISNHLYFYWYRQILGQKVEFLVSFYNNEISEKSEIFDDQFSVERPDGSNFTLKIRSTKLEDSAMYFCASNPTETDTQYFGPGTRLTVL.

This clone came up once. The CDR3 DNA is TGCAGCGTTGGTGAATCGTTATCAGGGCATTGGGAGACCCAGTACTTC. Protein sequence: CSVGESLSGHWETQYF. The chain employs TRBV29-1 and TRBJ2-5; D possibly corresponds to TRBD1 (5 bases). This CDR3 comprises 16 residues. Trimming pared 4 bases from V and 5 bases from J, leaving 23 bases between. CDR1 and CDR2 (germline): SQVTM, ANQGSEA.

The chain has TRBV9 and TRBJ1-3; D may be TRBD1 (5 bases). Germline lookup yields CDR1 SGDLS and CDR2 YYNGEE. Trimming took off 0 bases at V and 7 bases at J, with 11 bases between the two ends. The CDR3 covers 14 residues. Here the CDR3 reads CASSVASGWNTIYF. The CDR3 DNA sequence: TGTGCCAGCAGCGTAGCTTCAGGGTGGAACACCATATATTTT.

CDR3 DNA sequence: TGTGCCAGCAGTTCCCCCGGGGGGCAAGAGACCCAGTACTTC. Translating gives CASSSPGGQETQYF. The genes are TRBV28 and TRBJ2-5; 7 positions agree with TRBD2. V trimming: 4 bases; J trimming: 2 bases; junction bases outside the gene matches: 4. Looked up from germline, CDR1 is MDHEN and CDR2 is SYDVKM. The CDR3 runs to 14 residues.

This chain uses TRBV5-1 with TRBJ2-3, with a tentative D call TRBD2 (5 bases). Germline V gene sequence: CDR1 SGHRS, CDR2 YFSETQ. The ends were cut back, 5 bases at V and 2 bases at J, with 18 bases in the middle. The CDR3 is made up of 16 amino acids. In nucleotides, the CDR3 is TGCGCCAGCAGGGAAAGATTGGAGGCTTACACAGATACGCAGTATTTT. It specifies CASRERLEAYTDTQYF. Full variable domain (missing parts from reference TRBV5-1 and TRBJ2-3): KAGVTQTPRYLIKTRGQQVTLSCSPISGHRSVSWYQQTPGQGLQFLFEYFSETQRNKGNFPGRFSGRQFSNSRSEMNVSTLELGDSALYLCASRERLEAYTDTQYFGPGTRLTVL.

This clone has more than one count but fewer than ten. The chain recombines TRBV30 with TRBJ2-7; tentatively, D is TRBD2 (6 bases). The V end lost 0 bases, the J end lost 6 bases, and 9 bases lay between the germline ends. The CDR3 consists of 12 residues. Per the germline V gene, CDR1 is GTSNPN and CDR2 is SVGIG (reference sequence). The CDR3 DNA is TGTGCCTGGAGTGTGACTAGTTCCGAGCAGTACTTC. It yields the protein CAWSVTSSEQYF.

V gene TRBV19 combines with J gene TRBJ1-5, with D possibly TRBD1 on 5 matching bases. Germline V gene sequence: CDR1 LNHDA, CDR2 SQIVND (reference sequence). The CDR3 contains 12 residues. This chain's CDR3 is CSAGRYNQPQHF. CDR3 bases: TGTTCTGCGGGACGATATAATCAGCCCCAGCATTTT.

In DNA form, the CDR3 reads TGTGCCAGCAGTGGGGGCACAACGAGCACAGATACGCAGTATTTT. Protein: CASSGGTTSTDTQYF. The chain combines TRBV2 with TRBJ2-3; maybe TRBD1 (5 bases). Per the germline V gene, CDR1 is SNHLY and CDR2 is FYNNEI. Trimming stripped 4 bases from V and 0 bases from J, with 11 bases between. This CDR3 region has 15 residues.

This chain connects TRBV29-1 to TRBJ2-5; 14 nucleotides match TRBD2. CDR1 is SQVTM and CDR2 is ANQGSEA in the germline V gene. V was pared by 4 bases and J by 4 bases, with 2 bases of the junction left unmatched. The CDR3 has 14 residues. CDR3 sequence: CSVGGLAGGETQYF. The CDR3 DNA is TGCAGCGTTGGCGGACTAGCGGGAGGAGAGACCCAGTACTTC. The full variable domain, its missing parts supplied by reference TRBV29-1 and TRBJ2-5, is SAVISQKPSRDICQRGTSLTIQCQVDSQVTMMFWYRQQPGQSLTLIATANQGSEATYESGFVIDKFPISRPNLTFSTLTVSNMSPEDSSIYLCSVGGLAGGETQYFGPGTRLLVL.

A few counts support this clone. The rearrangement links TRBV5-6 to TRBJ2-7; the D gene is possibly TRBD1 (5 bases). The CDR3 loop spans 13 amino acids. V shed 4 bases and J shed 2 bases, with 10 bases lying between them. Germline V gives CDR1 SGHDT, CDR2 YYEEEE. As DNA, the CDR3 is TGTGCCAGCAGCAGACAGTTCGCCTACGAGCAGTACTTC. Amino acid sequence: CASSRQFAYEQYF. The entire variable domain, with the rest obtained from reference TRBV5-6 and TRBJ2-7, is as follows: DAGVTQSPTHLIKTRGQQVTLRCSPKSGHDTVSWYQQALGQGPQFIFQYYEEEERQRGNFPDRFSGHQFPNYSSELNVNALLLGDSALYLCASSRQFAYEQYFGPGTRLTVT.

The rearrangement links TRBV27 to TRBJ1-2, with D perhaps TRBD1 (6 bases). The CDR3 loop spans 15 amino acids. Germline CDR1 MNHEY, CDR2 SMNVEV (reference sequence). Trimming removed 4 bases at V and 3 bases at J, with 15 bases between. CDR3 coding DNA: TGTGCCAGCAGTTGGTCGCAGGGGACCTACTATGGCTACACCTTC. Encoded protein: CASSWSQGTYYGYTF.

V is TRBV27 and J is TRBJ1-4; D not resolved. This CDR3 is 14 amino acids long. Trimming took 6 bases from V and 8 from J, leaving 16 bases between them. The germline gives CDR1 MNHEY, CDR2 SMNVEV (reference sequence). The CDR3 sequence is CASSPGVTQEKLFF. For the CDR3, the DNA is TGTGCCAGCAGCCCCGGGGTTACTCAGGAAAAACTGTTTTTT.

The chain recombines TRBV6-4 with TRBJ1-6, with 10 positions matching TRBD1. The CDR3 totals 14 residues. V dropped 2 bases and J dropped 9; count of bases not matched to a gene: 1. The V gene's germline CDR1 is MRHNA and CDR2 SNTAGT. The CDR3 DNA reads as TGTGCCAGCAGTGACGGACAGGGGGGTTCACCCCTCCACTTT. Amino acid sequence: CASSDGQGGSPLHF.

This rearrangement joins TRBV7-8 to TRBJ1-3; 7 positions agree with TRBD1. Germline lookup yields CDR1 SGHVS and CDR2 FQNEAQ. J gave up 7 bases and V 5 bases, and 8 bases lay outside the gene matches. This CDR3 region has 14 residues. CDR3 nucleotides: TGTGCCAGCAGCCCTACAGGGGCTTGGAACACCATATATTTT. Protein sequence: CASSPTGAWNTIYF.

The sample holds a few counts of this clone. The chain is built from TRBV2 and TRBJ1-6, with D unclear. The CDR3 spans 14 residues. V lost 1 base, J lost 4 bases, and 5 bases lay in between. Germline loops: CDR1 SNHLY, CDR2 FYNNEI. This chain's CDR3 is CASSEGGYNSPLHF. The CDR3, as DNA: TGTGCCAGCAGTGAAGGAGGTTATAATTCACCCCTCCACTTT.

The chain combines TRBV19 with TRBJ2-3, with D tentatively TRBD2 (5 bases). The V gene's germline CDR1 is LNHDA and CDR2 SQIVND (reference sequence). The CDR3 contains 17 residues. V lost 0 bases, J lost 6 bases, and 19 bases lay in between. DNA for the CDR3: TGTGCCAGTAGTATAGACCGAGGGAGTTCTACCCATGATACGCAGTATTTT. Translated, it gives CASSIDRGSSTHDTQYF.

The V gene is TRBV27, the J gene TRBJ2-1; D may be TRBD1 (6 bases). Germline CDR1 is MNHEY and CDR2 is SMNVEV (reference sequence). Trimming removed 4 bases at V and 8 bases at J, with 9 bases between. The CDR3 length is 12 residues. CDR3 amino acids: CASSSNRDEQFF. The CDR3 DNA reads as TGTGCCAGCAGTTCGAACAGGGATGAGCAGTTCTTC.

The gene calls are TRBV2 and TRBJ2-1; a weak D match, TRBD2 (5 bases). V was cut by 6 bases and J by 0 bases, with 9 bases left in between. The CDR3 is made up of 14 amino acids. Germline V gene data show CDR1 as SNHLY and CDR2 as FYNNEI. CDR3 in DNA: TGTGCCAGCAGAGGACTGAGCTCCTACAATGAGCAGTTCTTC. It codes for CASRGLSSYNEQFF.